These 22 T cell receptor beta chains came from one sample sequenced in a study of metastatic and nonmetastatic thyroid tumors. Using MiXCR, TCRdb re-called clones from the PCR reads. The sample holds some 25,000 clones, approximately 20% seen once. Each patient went into thyroid surgery without having received any treatment. Sequencing was performed on blood. The receptors derive from a male donor with papillary thyroid cancer or a benign thyroid nodule (not recorded which). Some clones in this sample may be carry-over from other donors' samples.

This clone was counted ten times or more. The chain combines TRBV11-2 with TRBJ2-5; tentative D call: TRBD1 (6 bases). V dropped 0 bases and J dropped 6 bases, with 14 bases sitting between them. The germline V gene has CDR1 SGHAT and CDR2 FQNNGV. This CDR3 contains 15 residues. The chain's CDR3 is CASSLDSGARKTQYF. CDR3 in DNA: TGTGCCAGCAGCTTAGATTCAGGGGCTCGAAAGACCCAGTACTTC.

The chain recombines TRBV11-3 with TRBJ2-3; 7 positions agree with TRBD2. The germline V gene has CDR1 SGHNT and CDR2 YENEEA. This CDR3 has 16 amino acids. Trimming at V came to 5 bases and at J to 2 bases, leaving 10 bases not matched to a gene. DNA for the CDR3: TGTGCCAGCAGCGTAGGGACTACCGCCACCACAGATACGCAGTATTTT. Encoded protein: CASSVGTTATTDTQYF. The whole variable domain, remainder taken from reference TRBV11-3 and TRBJ2-3, is EAGVVQSPRYKIIEKKQPVAFWCNPISGHNTLYWYLQNLGQGPELLIRYENEEAVDDSQLPKDRFSAERLKGVDSTLKIQPAELGDSAVYLCASSVGTTATTDTQYFGPGTRLTVL.

This clone has at least ten counts. The rearrangement uses TRBV19 and TRBJ2-3; D not resolved. CDR3 length: 13 residues. V was clipped by 5 bases and J by 3 bases, with 9 bases between them. Germline V CDR1 and CDR2: LNHDA, SQIVND (reference sequence). The chain's CDR3 is CASSPRRTDTQYF. CDR3 DNA sequence: TGTGCCAGTAGTCCCCGTCGGACAGATACGCAGTATTTT.

The rearrangement joins TRBV24-1 to TRBJ1-2; 7 nucleotides line up with TRBD1. CDR3 size: 15 residues. Trimming took 4 bases from V and 6 from J; bases not matched to a gene: 10. Germline V gene sequence: CDR1 KGHDR, CDR2 SFDVKD. CDR3 coding DNA: TGTGCCACCAGTGAAGGGGGCGACAGGGTGAATGGCTACACCTTC. Translation gives CATSEGGDRVNGYTF.

The rearrangement links TRBV9 to TRBJ1-2, with D uncertain. CDR1 SGDLS and CDR2 YYNGEE come from the germline V gene. This CDR3 has 14 residues. The V end was cut by 0 bases, the J end by 4 bases, with 10 bases between. The CDR3 region is CASSVGGNLYGYTF. CDR3 sequence (DNA): TGTGCCAGCAGCGTAGGAGGGAACCTCTATGGCTACACCTTC. Combining the CDR3 with reference TRBV9 and TRBJ1-2 gives the whole variable domain DSGVTQTPKHLITATGQRVTLRCSPRSGDLSVYWYQQSLDQGLQFLIQYYNGEERAKGNILERFSAQQFPDLHSELNLSSLELGDSALYFCASSVGGNLYGYTFGSGTRLTVV.

V and J are TRBV6-1 and TRBJ1-3; maybe TRBD1 (6 bases). The CDR3 is made up of 14 amino acids. The V and J ends lost 6 bases and 0 bases respectively, with 9 bases between them. Germline lookup yields CDR1 MNHNS and CDR2 SASEGT. CDR3 DNA sequence: TGTGCCAGCAGGGACAGTTACTCTGGAAACACCATATATTTT. The encoded protein is CASRDSYSGNTIYF.

This clone occurred many times. A single base separates this from a much larger clone, so it may be a read error. This chain joins TRBV5-1 and TRBJ2-2, with D possibly being TRBD2 (5 bases). CDR1 is SGHRS, CDR2 YFSETQ, per germline. CDR3 size: 15 residues. CDR3 coding DNA: TGCGCCAGCAGCGTGGAGGCGCAGAACACCGGGGAGCTGTTGTTT. It encodes CASSVEAQNTGELLF.

This clone appeared many times. The CDR3 nucleotides read TGTGCCAGCAGCTTAACAGGACTAGCGGGAAACACCGGGGAGCTGTTTTTT. Its protein product is CASSLTGLAGNTGELFF. V gene TRBV7-3 combines with J gene TRBJ2-2; 12 bases agree with TRBD2. The CDR3 sequence is 17 residues long. The ends lost 0 bases at V and 2 bases at J; junction bases unmatched: 1. Per the germline V gene, CDR1 is SGHTA and CDR2 is FQGTGA.

V gene TRBV28 combines with J gene TRBJ1-2; 12 bases align to TRBD1. CDR3 length: 17 amino acids. Trimming took 6 bases from V and 4 from J; bases not matched to a gene: 12. The germline V gene encodes CDR1 MDHEN and CDR2 SYDVKM. The CDR3 protein is CASSRGGQGARSYGYTF. DNA for the CDR3: TGTGCCAGCAGCCGAGGGGGACAGGGGGCGCGTAGCTATGGCTACACCTTC.

The sample holds a few counts of this clone. CDR3 nucleotide sequence: TGTGCCAGCAGTATCGGGGACAGGGGCAATGAGCAGTTCTTC. Protein sequence: CASSIGDRGNEQFF. This chain joins TRBV28 and TRBJ2-1, with 10 positions matching TRBD1. Germline V gene sequence: CDR1 MDHEN, CDR2 SYDVKM. V dropped 5 bases and J dropped 6; count of bases not matched to a gene: 4. The CDR3 is 14 residues long.

Many counts were recorded for this clone. V usage is TRBV19 and J usage is TRBJ1-4, with D hard to call. This CDR3 comprises 12 residues. V was shortened by 5 bases and J by 5 bases, with 6 bases between the two germline ends. Per germline, CDR1 LNHDA and CDR2 SQIVND (reference sequence). CDR3 bases: TGTGCCAGTAGTTGGACGAATGAAAAACTGTTTTTT. Encoded protein: CASSWTNEKLFF.

This clone counts as medium-sized. The chain is built from TRBV10-2 and TRBJ2-1; TRBD2 matches 9 bases. CDR1 is WSHSY and CDR2 is SAAADI in the germline V gene. After removal of 0 bases from V and 8 bases from J, the junction contained 5 bases not matched to a gene. This CDR3 contains 15 residues. CDR3 amino acids: CASSESGSGSYEQFF. As DNA, the CDR3 is TGCGCCAGCAGTGAGTCGGGTAGCGGGAGTTATGAGCAGTTCTTC.

At least ten counts were recorded for this clone. This chain uses TRBV4-1 with TRBJ2-1; the D is unclear. Germline-derived CDR1 and CDR2 are MGHRA and YSYEKL. Between the trimmed V and J ends, which lost 0 bases and 9 bases, there was a span of 9 bases. This CDR3 is 13 amino acids long. In nucleotides, the CDR3 is TGCGCCAGCAGCCAAGAGCGTAAGGGTGAGCAGTTCTTC. Its protein is CASSQERKGEQFF.

The rearrangement links TRBV20-1 to TRBJ1-4; 8 bases agree with TRBD1. CDR3 length: 15 amino acids. Germline values: CDR1 DFQATT, CDR2 SNEGSKA (reference sequence). V shed 3 bases, J shed 2 bases, and the junction held 5 bases outside the gene matches. The CDR3 region has the DNA TGCAGTGCTAGCGGCAGGGGGCAGACTAATGAAAAACTGTTTTTT. This sequence encodes CSASGRGQTNEKLFF.

This clone was seen a few times. V gene TRBV2 combines with J gene TRBJ2-3, with no clear D. The CDR3 length is 10 residues. CDR1 and CDR2 from the germline V gene are SNHLY and FYNNEI. Trimming stripped 8 bases from V and 4 bases from J, with 4 bases between. The CDR3 bases are TGTGCCAGCTACTCAGATACGCAGTATTTT. Translating gives CASYSDTQYF. The complete variable domain, with remaining parts taken from reference TRBV2 and TRBJ2-3, reads EPEVTQTPSHQVTQMGQEVILRCVPISNHLYFYWYRQILGQKVEFLVSFYNNEISEKSEIFDDQFSVERPDGSNFTLKIRSTKLEDSAMYFCASYSDTQYFGPGTRLTVL.

This clone was seen repeatedly, ten times or more. The chain uses TRBV20-1 and TRBJ2-1; 9 nucleotides line up with TRBD2. This CDR3 region has 13 residues. Germline CDR1 and CDR2: DFQATT and SNEGSKA (reference sequence). Trimming removed 4 bases from V and 8 bases from J; junction bases left unmatched: 6. CDR3 DNA: TGCAGTGCTATGCTAGCGGGATTCTATGAGCAGTTCTTC. It yields the protein CSAMLAGFYEQFF.

The sample holds many counts of this clone. This chain uses TRBV5-1 with TRBJ2-7; 8 bases match TRBD2. In germline, CDR1 is SGHRS, CDR2 YFSETQ. V gave up 1 base and J gave up 7 bases; unmatched junction bases: 13. The CDR3 runs 16 residues. The CDR3 region is CASSLSGRAPLGEQYF. The CDR3 coding sequence is TGCGCCAGCAGCTTGAGCGGGAGAGCGCCTCTGGGAGAGCAGTACTTC.

This chain connects TRBV7-3 to TRBJ2-2, with 9 bases that match TRBD2. The V segment lost 2 bases and the J segment 4 bases; nucleotides outside the gene matches: 5. Germline V gene lookup returns CDR1 SGHTA and CDR2 FQGTGA. The CDR3 extends over 16 amino acids. CDR3 sequence (DNA): TGTGCCAGCAGCTTAGTGCGGGGGGGCAGCACCGGGGAGCTGTTTTTT. It is translated as CASSLVRGGSTGELFF.

The sample holds a few counts of this clone. The chain has TRBV28 and TRBJ2-2; TRBD1 matches 10 bases. The V gene's germline CDR1 is MDHEN and CDR2 SYDVKM. J gave up 5 bases and V 2 bases, and 5 bases lay outside the gene matches. The CDR3 totals 16 residues. In nucleotides, the CDR3 is TGTGCCAGCAGTTTAGTGACAGGGGGCATGACCGGGGAGCTGTTTTTT. This codes for CASSLVTGGMTGELFF.

In this sample, this clone is medium-sized. The chain uses TRBV6-1 and TRBJ1-5, with a possible D match to TRBD1 (5 bases). Trimming took 6 bases from V and 2 from J, leaving 14 bases between them. CDR1 and CDR2 (germline): MNHNS, SASEGT. The CDR3 length is 15 residues. This chain's CDR3 is CASRTGGVGNQPQHF. CDR3 bases: TGTGCCAGCAGAACCGGAGGGGTTGGCAATCAGCCCCAGCATTTT.

This clone was seen many times. The CDR3 loop is CASSERERTSTDTQYF. CDR3 coding DNA: TGTGCCAGCAGTGAACGGGAGCGGACTAGCACAGATACGCAGTATTTT. The chain couples TRBV2 to TRBJ2-3, with D possibly matching TRBD2 (6 bases). CDR3 length equals 16 residues. Germline CDR1 and CDR2: SNHLY and FYNNEI. Trimming removed 2 bases from V and 0 bases from J, with 12 bases in between. The full variable domain, rest sourced from reference TRBV2 and TRBJ2-3, is EPEVTQTPSHQVTQMGQEVILRCVPISNHLYFYWYRQILGQKVEFLVSFYNNEISEKSEIFDDQFSVERPDGSNFTLKIRSTKLEDSAMYFCASSERERTSTDTQYFGPGTRLTVL.

This clone appeared many times. V and J are TRBV4-1 and TRBJ1-1; D possibly corresponds to TRBD1 (6 bases). The CDR3 is 15 residues long. V shed 4 bases and J shed 1 base, with 13 bases lying between them. Germline-derived CDR1 and CDR2 are MGHRA and YSYEKL. CDR3 amino acids: CASSPNRVPNTEAFF. Written as DNA, the CDR3 is TGCGCCAGCAGCCCCAACAGGGTTCCGAACACTGAAGCTTTCTTT.